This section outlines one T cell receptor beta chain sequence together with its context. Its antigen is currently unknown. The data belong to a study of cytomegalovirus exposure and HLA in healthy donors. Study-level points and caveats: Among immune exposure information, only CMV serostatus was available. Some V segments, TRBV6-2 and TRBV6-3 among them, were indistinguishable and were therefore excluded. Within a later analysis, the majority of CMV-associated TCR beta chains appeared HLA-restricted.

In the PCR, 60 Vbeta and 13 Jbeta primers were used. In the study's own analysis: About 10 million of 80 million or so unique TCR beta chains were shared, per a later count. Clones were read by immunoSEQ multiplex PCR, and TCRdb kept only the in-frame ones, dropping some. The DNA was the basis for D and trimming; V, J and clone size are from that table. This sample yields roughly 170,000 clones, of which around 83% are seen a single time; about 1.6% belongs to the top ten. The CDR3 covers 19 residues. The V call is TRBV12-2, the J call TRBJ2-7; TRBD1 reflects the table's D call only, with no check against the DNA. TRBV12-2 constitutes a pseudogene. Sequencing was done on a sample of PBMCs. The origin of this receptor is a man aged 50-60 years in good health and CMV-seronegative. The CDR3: CASRGGTGRGLVGRYEQYF. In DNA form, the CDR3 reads TGTGCAAGTCGCGGGGGGACAGGGAGGGGTCTGGTTGGGAGATACGAGCAGTACTTC.